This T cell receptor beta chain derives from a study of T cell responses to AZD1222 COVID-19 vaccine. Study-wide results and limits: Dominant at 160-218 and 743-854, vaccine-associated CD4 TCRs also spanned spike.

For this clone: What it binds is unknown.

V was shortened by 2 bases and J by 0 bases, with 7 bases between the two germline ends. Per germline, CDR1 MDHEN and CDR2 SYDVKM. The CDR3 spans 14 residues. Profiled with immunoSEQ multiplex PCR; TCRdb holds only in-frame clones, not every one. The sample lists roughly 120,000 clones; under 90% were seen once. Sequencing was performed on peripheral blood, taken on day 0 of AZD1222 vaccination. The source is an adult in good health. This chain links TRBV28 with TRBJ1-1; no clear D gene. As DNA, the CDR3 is TGTGCCAGCAGTTTAGTGGCCCTGAACACTGAAGCTTTCTTT. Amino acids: CASSLVALNTEAFF.